This TCR beta chain was sequenced for a study of T cells after yellow fever vaccination. TCRdb independently ran MiXCR on the 5' RACE reads; one entry per CDR3 protein. The sample consists of a few hundred thousand distinct CDR3 sequences, 7% to 9% of them appearing once. This clonotype was recorded a few times. The CDR3 length is 13 residues. Trimming pared 4 bases from V and 2 bases from J, leaving 7 bases between. Per germline, CDR1 MDHEN and CDR2 SYDVKM. The chain combines TRBV28 with TRBJ2-3, with D unresolved. The source material was PBMCs, sampled about 49 days after the first yellow fever vaccination. The source is a man between 18 and 35 years old who received the YFV17D yellow fever vaccine. In DNA form, the CDR3 reads TGTGCCAGCAGTTGGTTGTTCACAGATACGCAGTATTTT. Amino acids: CASSWLFTDTQYF.